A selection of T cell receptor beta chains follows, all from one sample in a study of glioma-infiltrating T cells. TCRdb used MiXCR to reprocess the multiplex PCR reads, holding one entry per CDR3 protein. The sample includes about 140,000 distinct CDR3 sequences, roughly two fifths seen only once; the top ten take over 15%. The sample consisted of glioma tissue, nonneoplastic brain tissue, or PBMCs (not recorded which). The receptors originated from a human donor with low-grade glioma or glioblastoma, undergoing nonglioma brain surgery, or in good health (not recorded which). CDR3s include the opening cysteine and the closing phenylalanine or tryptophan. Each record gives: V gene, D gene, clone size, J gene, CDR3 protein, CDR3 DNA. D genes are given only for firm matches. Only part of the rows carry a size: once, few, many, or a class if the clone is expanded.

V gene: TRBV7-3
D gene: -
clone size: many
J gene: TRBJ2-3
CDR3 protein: CASSSRATDTQYF
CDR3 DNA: TGTGCCAGCAGCTCCCGGGCCACAGATACGCAGTATTTT

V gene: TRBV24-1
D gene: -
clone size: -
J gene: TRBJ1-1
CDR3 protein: CATSDSGARAFF
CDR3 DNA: TGTGCCACCAGTGATTCTGGGGCGCGAGCTTTCTTT

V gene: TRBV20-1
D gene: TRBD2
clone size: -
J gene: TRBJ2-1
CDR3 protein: CSARDPSGGPYNEQFF
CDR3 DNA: TGCAGTGCTAGAGATCCTAGCGGGGGGCCCTACAATGAGCAGTTCTTC

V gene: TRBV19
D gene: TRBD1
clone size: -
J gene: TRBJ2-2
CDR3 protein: CASKPPGQGTGELFF
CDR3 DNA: TGTGCCAGTAAACCTCCGGGACAGGGTACCGGGGAGCTGTTTTTT

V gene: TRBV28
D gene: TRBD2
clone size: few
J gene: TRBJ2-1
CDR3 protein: CASSLGGVEQFF
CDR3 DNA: TGTGCCAGCAGTCTCGGGGGGGTTGAGCAGTTCTTC

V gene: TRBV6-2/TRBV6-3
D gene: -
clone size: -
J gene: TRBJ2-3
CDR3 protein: CASSEGHSPTDTQYF
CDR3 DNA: TGTGCCAGCAGTGAAGGACATTCCCCCACAGATACGCAGTATTTT

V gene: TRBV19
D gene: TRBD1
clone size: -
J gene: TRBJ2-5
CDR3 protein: CASQGAAETQYF
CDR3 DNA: TGTGCCAGCCAGGGGGCCGCAGAGACCCAGTACTTC

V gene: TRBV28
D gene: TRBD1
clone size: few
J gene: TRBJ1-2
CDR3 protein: CATNSGTVYGYTF
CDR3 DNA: TGTGCCACGAACTCCGGGACAGTCTATGGCTACACCTTC

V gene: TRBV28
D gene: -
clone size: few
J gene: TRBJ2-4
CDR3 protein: CASTPFQWGRLAKNIQYF
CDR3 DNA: TGTGCCAGCACCCCATTTCAGTGGGGGCGGCTAGCCAAAAACATTCAGTACTTC

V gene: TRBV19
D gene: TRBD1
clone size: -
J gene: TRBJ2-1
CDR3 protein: CASSPGTEYNEQFF
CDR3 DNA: TGTGCCAGTAGTCCCGGGACAGAGTACAATGAGCAGTTCTTC

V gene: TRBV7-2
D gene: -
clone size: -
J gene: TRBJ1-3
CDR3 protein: CASSLALTSGNTIYF
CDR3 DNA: TGTGCCAGCAGCTTAGCGCTAACCTCTGGAAACACCATATATTTT

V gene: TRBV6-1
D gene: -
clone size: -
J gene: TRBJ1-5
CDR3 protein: CASSYRQGNNQPQHF
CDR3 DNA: TGTGCCAGCAGTTATAGGCAGGGTAACAATCAGCCCCAGCATTTT

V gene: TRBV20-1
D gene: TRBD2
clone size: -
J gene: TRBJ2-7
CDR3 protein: CSRTSGGPTCEQYF
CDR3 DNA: TGCAGTAGGACTAGCGGGGGGCCTACCTGCGAGCAGTACTTC

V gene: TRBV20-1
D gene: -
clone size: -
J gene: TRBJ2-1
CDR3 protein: CSAWDTSREQFF
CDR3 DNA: TGCAGTGCTTGGGACACGAGTCGAGAGCAGTTCTTC

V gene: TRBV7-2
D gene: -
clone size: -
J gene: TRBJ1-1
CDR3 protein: CASSSSGRNTEAFF
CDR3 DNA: TGTGCCAGCAGCTCCAGTGGTAGGAACACTGAAGCTTTCTTT

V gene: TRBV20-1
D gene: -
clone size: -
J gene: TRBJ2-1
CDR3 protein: CSARPRPGVDEQFF
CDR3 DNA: TGCAGTGCCCGACCTAGGCCGGGTGTGGATGAGCAGTTCTTC

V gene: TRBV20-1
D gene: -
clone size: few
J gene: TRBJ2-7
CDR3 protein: CSARDGGQPTEQYF
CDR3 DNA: TGCAGTGCTAGAGATGGAGGACAGCCGACCGAGCAGTACTTC

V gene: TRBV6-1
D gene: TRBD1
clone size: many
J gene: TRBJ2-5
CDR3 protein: CASSPAGTGEETQYF
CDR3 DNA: TGTGCCAGCAGCCCTGCCGGGACAGGGGAAGAGACCCAGTACTTC

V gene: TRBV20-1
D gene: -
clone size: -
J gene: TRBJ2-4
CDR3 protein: CSARDLRDITNIQYF
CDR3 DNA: TGCAGTGCTAGAGATCTAAGGGATATCACAAACATTCAGTACTTC

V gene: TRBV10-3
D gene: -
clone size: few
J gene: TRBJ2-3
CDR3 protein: CAISDRSTDTQYF
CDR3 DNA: TGTGCCATCAGTGACAGGTCAACAGATACGCAGTATTTT

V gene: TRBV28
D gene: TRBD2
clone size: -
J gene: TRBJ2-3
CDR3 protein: CASSFNGLGADTQYF
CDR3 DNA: TGTGCCAGCAGTTTTAACGGACTAGGTGCTGATACGCAGTATTTT

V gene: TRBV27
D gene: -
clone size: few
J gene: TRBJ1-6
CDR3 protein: CASSSPSGQRRSPLHF
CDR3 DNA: TGTGCCAGCAGTTCCCCCAGTGGACAGAGGCGATCACCCCTCCACTTT

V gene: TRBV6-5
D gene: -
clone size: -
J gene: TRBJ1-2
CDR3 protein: CASSYSIDEGYTF
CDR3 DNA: TGTGCCAGCAGTTACTCGATTGATGAAGGCTACACCTTC

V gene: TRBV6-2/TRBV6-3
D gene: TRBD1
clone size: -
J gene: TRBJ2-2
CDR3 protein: CASSSGTGVNTGELFF
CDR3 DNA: TGTGCCAGCAGTTCCGGGACAGGGGTAAACACCGGGGAGCTGTTTTTT

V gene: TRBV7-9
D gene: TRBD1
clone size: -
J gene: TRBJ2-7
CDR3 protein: CASTVAGGNEQYF
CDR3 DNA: TGTGCCAGCACGGTGGCAGGGGGTAACGAGCAGTACTTC

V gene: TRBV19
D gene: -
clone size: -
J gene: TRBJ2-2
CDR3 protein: CASTGSGELFF
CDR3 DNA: TGTGCCAGTACTGGGTCCGGGGAGCTGTTTTTT

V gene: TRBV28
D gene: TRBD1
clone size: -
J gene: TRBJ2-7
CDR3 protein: CASRGTGKYEQYF
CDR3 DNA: TGTGCCAGCAGGGGGACAGGGAAATACGAGCAGTACTTC

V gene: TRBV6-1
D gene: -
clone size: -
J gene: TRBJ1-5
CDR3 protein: CASSGTPVGYSNQPQHF
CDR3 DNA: TGTGCCAGCAGTGGGACACCAGTGGGATATAGCAATCAGCCCCAGCATTTT

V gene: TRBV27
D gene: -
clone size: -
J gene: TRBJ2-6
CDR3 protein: CASSLGVSSGANVLTF
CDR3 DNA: TGTGCCAGCAGTTTAGGCGTATCCTCTGGGGCCAACGTCCTGACTTTC

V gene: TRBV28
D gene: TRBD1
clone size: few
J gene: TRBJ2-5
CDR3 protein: CASRDTGGPETQYF
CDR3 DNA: TGTGCCAGCAGGGATACAGGGGGCCCGGAGACCCAGTACTTC

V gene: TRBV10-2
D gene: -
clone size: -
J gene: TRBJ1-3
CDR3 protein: CASGNRATGNTIYF
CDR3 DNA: TGTGCCAGCGGGAACAGGGCTACTGGAAACACCATATATTTT

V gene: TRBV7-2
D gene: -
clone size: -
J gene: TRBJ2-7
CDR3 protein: CASSLALDEQYF
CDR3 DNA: TGTGCCAGCAGCTTAGCGCTCGATGAGCAGTACTTC

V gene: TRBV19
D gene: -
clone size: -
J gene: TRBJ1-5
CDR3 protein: CASSSGEFNQPQHF
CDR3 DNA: TGTGCCAGTAGTTCCGGGGAGTTCAATCAGCCCCAGCATTTT

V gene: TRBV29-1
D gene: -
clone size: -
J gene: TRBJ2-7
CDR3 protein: CSVSAMSSYEQYF
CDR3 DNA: TGCAGCGTTAGCGCGATGTCTTCCTACGAGCAGTACTTC

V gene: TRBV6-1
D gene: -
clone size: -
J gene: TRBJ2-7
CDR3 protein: CASSERTAYTLLGYF
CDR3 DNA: TGTGCCAGCAGTGAAAGGACAGCCTATACTCTACTTGGGTACTTC

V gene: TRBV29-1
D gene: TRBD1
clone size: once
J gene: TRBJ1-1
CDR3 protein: CSVETGEAEAFF
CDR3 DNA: TGCAGCGTTGAAACAGGGGAGGCTGAAGCTTTCTTT

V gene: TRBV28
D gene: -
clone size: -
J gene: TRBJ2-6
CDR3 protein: CASSPFEAGANVLTF
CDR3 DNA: TGTGCCAGCAGCCCTTTCGAAGCGGGGGCCAACGTCCTGACTTTC

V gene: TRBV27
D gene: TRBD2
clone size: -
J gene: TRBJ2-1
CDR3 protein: CASSLMELAGGKSSYNEQSF
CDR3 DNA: TGTGCCAGCAGTTTAATGGAACTAGCGGGGGGTAAGAGCTCCTACAATGAGCAGTCCTTC

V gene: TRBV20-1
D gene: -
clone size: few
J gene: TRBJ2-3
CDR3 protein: CSVLLPWPMGDTQYF
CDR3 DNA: TGCAGTGTCTTACTCCCTTGGCCCATGGGGGATACGCAGTATTTT

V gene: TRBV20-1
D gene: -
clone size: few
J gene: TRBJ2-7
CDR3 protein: CSARDQGYEQYF
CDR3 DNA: TGCAGTGCTAGAGACCAGGGGTACGAGCAGTACTTC

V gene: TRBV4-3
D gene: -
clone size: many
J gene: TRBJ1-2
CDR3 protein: CASSQGQSTLYGYTF
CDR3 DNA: TGCGCCAGCAGCCAAGGACAGAGCACACTCTATGGCTACACCTTC

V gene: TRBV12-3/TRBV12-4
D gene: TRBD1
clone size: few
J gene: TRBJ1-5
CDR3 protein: CASSLGGQYQPQHF
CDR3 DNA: TGTGCCAGCAGTTTAGGGGGACAGTATCAGCCCCAGCATTTT

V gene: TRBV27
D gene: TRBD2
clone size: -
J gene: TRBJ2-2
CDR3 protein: CASRVAGEVGGELFF
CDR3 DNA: TGTGCCAGCAGAGTAGCGGGAGAAGTAGGCGGGGAGCTGTTTTTT

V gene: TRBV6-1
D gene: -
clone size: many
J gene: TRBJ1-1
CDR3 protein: CASSARGGNTEAFF
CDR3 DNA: TGTGCCAGCAGTGCCAGGGGTGGGAACACTGAAGCTTTCTTT

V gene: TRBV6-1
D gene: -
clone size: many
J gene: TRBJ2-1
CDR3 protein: CASSLLAGSYNEQFF
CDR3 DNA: TGTGCCAGCAGTTTACTAGCAGGCTCCTACAATGAGCAGTTCTTC

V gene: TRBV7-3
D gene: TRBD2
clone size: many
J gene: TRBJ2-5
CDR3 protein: CASSLTSGRRETQYF
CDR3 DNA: TGTGCCAGCAGCCTTACTAGCGGGAGAAGAGAGACCCAGTACTTC

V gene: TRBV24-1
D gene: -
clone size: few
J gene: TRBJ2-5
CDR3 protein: CATSDPNGAQYF
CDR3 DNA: TGTGCCACCAGTGATCCGAACGGGGCCCAGTACTTC

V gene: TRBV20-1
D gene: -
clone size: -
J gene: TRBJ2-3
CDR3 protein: CSATPESTDTQYF
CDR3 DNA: TGCAGTGCTACACCCGAATCCACAGATACGCAGTATTTT

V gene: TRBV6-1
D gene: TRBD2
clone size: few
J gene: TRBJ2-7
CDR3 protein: CASQPLAGAGEQYF
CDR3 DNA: TGTGCCAGCCAACCACTAGCGGGAGCAGGCGAGCAGTACTTC